The entry that follows covers one T cell receptor beta chain sequence. Its antigen is unknown. The CDR3 spans 15 residues. Germline-derived CDR1 and CDR2 are LGHDT and YNNKEL (reference sequence). Deletions cut 0 bases from V and 3 bases from J, with 9 bases between. From RNA transcripts, TCR beta CDR3 regions were amplified. The TCR CDR3 first-round RT-PCR relied on the HTBI primer set. TCRdb called the multiplex PCR reads again in MiXCR, with one record for every CDR3 protein. The table has about 400,000 distinct CDR3 sequences, roughly 15% seen once. The record originates from a study of T cells in Graves' hyperthyroidism and ophthalmopathy. Findings of the study overall: In validation, the model predicted ophthalmopathy. These predictions came a median roughly seven months before onset.

Sample: blood. This chain uses TRBV3-1 with TRBJ2-1, with D perhaps TRBD1 (5 bases). The receptor was derived from a woman in her 30s with Graves' ophthalmopathy. The CDR3 DNA is TGTGCCAGCAGCCAAGAGGGGCTAATCTACAATGAGCAGTTCTTC. Protein: CASSQEGLIYNEQFF.